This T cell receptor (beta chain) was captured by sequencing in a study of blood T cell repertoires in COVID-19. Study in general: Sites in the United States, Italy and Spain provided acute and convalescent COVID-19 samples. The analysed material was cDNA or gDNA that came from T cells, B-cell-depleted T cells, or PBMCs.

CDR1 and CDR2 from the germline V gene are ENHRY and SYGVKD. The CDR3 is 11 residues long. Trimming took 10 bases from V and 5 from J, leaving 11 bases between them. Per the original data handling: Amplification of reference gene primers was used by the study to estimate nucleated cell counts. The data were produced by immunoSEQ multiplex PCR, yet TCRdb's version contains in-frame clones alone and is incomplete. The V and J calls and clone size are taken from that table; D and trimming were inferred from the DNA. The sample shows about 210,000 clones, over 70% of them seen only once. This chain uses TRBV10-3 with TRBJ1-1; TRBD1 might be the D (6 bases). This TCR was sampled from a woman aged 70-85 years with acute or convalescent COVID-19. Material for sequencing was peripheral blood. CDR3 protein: CATQGSTEAFF. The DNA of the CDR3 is TGTGCCACGCAGGGGAGTACTGAAGCTTTCTTT.